Each of the 20 T cell receptor beta chains below was sequenced from the same sample in a study of technical replicates of blood from several donors. The assay was immunoSEQ multiplex PCR, and TCRdb's table has in-frame clones only and misses some. This repertoire shows 85,000 to 100,000 clones, under 97% found once; its top ten account for over 0.2%. Material for sequencing was T cells isolated from PBMCs. These receptors originate from a human donor in good health.

The CDR3 sequence is CASSLTPHNEQFF. Here the CDR3 DNA reads TGTGCCAGCAGCTTGACACCACACAATGAGCAGTTCTTC. V usage is TRBV5-8 and J usage is TRBJ2-1; D unclear. CDR1 and CDR2 (germline): SGHTS, YDEGEE. V lost 1 base to trimming and J lost 5 bases, with 7 bases between them. This CDR3 has 13 amino acids. The variable domain in full, completed from reference TRBV5-8 and TRBJ2-1, reads EAGVTQSPTHLIKTRGQQATLRCSPISGHTSVYWYQQALGLGLQFLLWYDEGEERNRGNFPPRFSGRQFPNYSSELNVNALELEDSALYLCASSLTPHNEQFFGPGTRLTVL.

The chain joins TRBV29-1 to TRBJ2-3, with 7 bases matching TRBD1. Looked up from germline, CDR1 is SQVTM and CDR2 is ANQGSEA. The V segment lost 8 bases and the J segment 2 bases; nucleotides outside the gene matches: 7. The CDR3 length is 13 residues. CDR3 coding DNA: TGCAGCATACCCGGGACAGTCACAGATACGCAGTATTTT. Translated, it gives CSIPGTVTDTQYF.

The CDR3 coding sequence is TGTGCCAGCACACCAGGGCTCAACAATGAGCAGTTCTTC. It specifies CASTPGLNNEQFF. V and J are TRBV27 and TRBJ2-1; a weak D match, TRBD1 (5 bases). Germline values: CDR1 MNHEY, CDR2 SMNVEV (reference sequence). This CDR3 is built from 13 residues. Trimming took 7 bases from V and 5 from J, leaving 12 bases between them.

The chain joins TRBV7-9 to TRBJ2-3, with 8 bases identical to TRBD2. CDR1 SEHNR and CDR2 FQNEAQ come from the germline V gene (reference sequence). V trimming: 5 bases; J trimming: 4 bases; junction bases outside the gene matches: 5. There are 14 residues in the CDR3. CDR3 coding DNA: TGTGCCAGCAGCCCCGGGACTAGTGCAGATACGCAGTATTTT. This codes for CASSPGTSADTQYF.

The chain joins TRBV29-1 to TRBJ2-1; 8 nucleotides match TRBD2. This CDR3 has 16 residues. V lost 4 bases and J lost 6; bases outside the gene matches: 14. Germline CDR1 reads SQVTM; CDR2 reads ANQGSEA. DNA for the CDR3: TGCAGCGTTGCCCCGGCAGAGCGGGAGATATTCAATGAGCAGTTCTTC. Encoded protein: CSVAPAEREIFNEQFF.

The CDR3 is CATSRDLGGSSMLFF. The CDR3 DNA sequence: TGTGCCACCAGCAGAGATCTAGGGGGTTCGTCGATGCTGTTTTTT. The chain combines TRBV15 with TRBJ1-4, with D perhaps matching TRBD1 (6 bases). The germline V and J ends were trimmed by 0 bases and 14 bases, with 19 bases remaining between them. CDR1 is LNHNV, CDR2 YYDKDF, per germline (reference sequence). The CDR3 spans 15 residues.

The chain joins TRBV5-1 to TRBJ1-2; TRBD1 is a possible D gene (6 bases). V was shortened by 2 bases and J by 8 bases, with 13 bases between the two germline ends. This CDR3 has 13 amino acids. In germline, CDR1 is SGHRS, CDR2 YFSETQ. CDR3 residues: CASSLGGGDGYTF. Written as DNA, the CDR3 is TGCGCCAGCAGCTTAGGGGGGGGCGACGGCTACACCTTC.

The chain uses TRBV6-1 and TRBJ2-1; 8 bases fit TRBD1. Per germline, CDR1 MNHNS and CDR2 SASEGT. J gave up 7 bases and V 4 bases, and 9 bases lay outside the gene matches. The CDR3 is 15 residues long. Here the CDR3 reads CASSVSGQGHNEQFF. The CDR3 region has the DNA TGTGCCAGCAGTGTATCCGGACAGGGTCATAATGAGCAGTTCTTC.

V is TRBV7-9 and J is TRBJ2-1, with no clear D. CDR1 SEHNR and CDR2 FQNEAQ come from the germline V gene (reference sequence). With 5 bases removed from V and 12 bases from J, the gap between germline ends came to 11 bases. This CDR3 comprises 11 residues. CDR3 sequence (DNA): TGTGCCAGCAGCCCTGTCAGCGCGCAGTTCTTC. It translates to CASSPVSAQFF.

This chain joins TRBV27 and TRBJ2-1, with D unresolved. Germline CDR1 is MNHEY and CDR2 is SMNVEV (reference sequence). The germline V and J ends were trimmed by 3 bases and 6 bases, with 9 bases remaining between them. The CDR3 has 13 amino acids. The CDR3, as DNA: TGTGCCAGCAGTTTCCGTCGAGGCAATGAGCAGTTCTTC. This translates into CASSFRRGNEQFF.

The chain is built from TRBV2 and TRBJ2-3; 9 positions match TRBD1. Per germline, CDR1 SNHLY and CDR2 FYNNEI. The CDR3 has 15 residues. Trimming removed 10 bases from V and 7 bases from J; junction bases left unmatched: 15. The CDR3 protein is CAIEQGAPFDNTQYF. The CDR3 coding sequence is TGTGCCATCGAACAGGGGGCCCCTTTCGATAATACGCAGTATTTT.

The V call is TRBV4-1, the J call TRBJ1-2; the D is unclear. The germline V gene has CDR1 MGHRA and CDR2 YSYEKL. V was pared by 5 bases and J by 3 bases, with 10 bases between. The CDR3 runs 13 residues. CDR3 DNA: TGCGCCAGCAGCACTCTATTGGACTATGGCTACACCTTC. It codes for CASSTLLDYGYTF.

The CDR3 spells CASSPGQGNGYTF. For the CDR3, the DNA is TGTGCCAGCAGCCCAGGACAGGGGAACGGCTACACCTTC. This rearrangement joins TRBV11-2 to TRBJ1-2; 9 bases match TRBD1. CDR1 and CDR2 from the germline V gene are SGHAT and FQNNGV. Trimming cost V 5 bases and J 8 bases; bases outside gene matches: 6. The CDR3 is made up of 13 amino acids.

The chain joins TRBV19 to TRBJ2-7, with no clear D. From germline, CDR1 is LNHDA and CDR2 SQIVND (reference sequence). Deletions cut 3 bases from V and 3 bases from J, with 9 bases between. The CDR3 contains 13 residues. The CDR3 nucleotides read TGTGCCAGTAGTATGGGTCAGGTCTACGAGCAGTACTTC. It yields the protein CASSMGQVYEQYF.

The chain employs TRBV5-6 and TRBJ2-7; TRBD2 might be the D (6 bases). CDR3 length equals 17 residues. V shed 1 base and J shed 5 bases, with 22 bases lying between them. Germline CDR1 SGHDT, CDR2 YYEEEE. The CDR3 DNA reads as TGTGCCAGCAGCTTGTATGCGGGCGGGAACCCCTTCCACGAGCAGTACTTC. This codes for CASSLYAGGNPFHEQYF.

The chain is built from TRBV5-4 and TRBJ1-6, with 8 bases identical to TRBD1. V shed 4 bases, J shed 8 bases, and the junction held 2 bases outside the gene matches. This CDR3 is 13 amino acids long. Germline lookup yields CDR1 SGHNT and CDR2 YYREEE (reference sequence). The DNA of the CDR3 is TGTGCCAGCAGCCAGGACAGGGATTCACCCCTCCACTTT. This codes for CASSQDRDSPLHF.

CDR3 residues: CATPGGRTMGANYGYTF. The CDR3 nucleotides are TGTGCCACCCCAGGGGGGCGAACGATGGGAGCTAACTATGGCTACACCTTC. This chain uses TRBV2 with TRBJ1-2; 7 bases agree with TRBD1. The germline CDR1 and CDR2 sequences are SNHLY and FYNNEI. The CDR3 is 17 residues long. V lost 10 bases and J lost 0; bases outside the gene matches: 17.

In its sample, this clone was seen once. The V gene is TRBV30, the J gene TRBJ1-2; TRBD1 agrees at 10 bases. The germline V gene has CDR1 GTSNPN and CDR2 SVGIG (reference sequence). V was clipped by 5 bases and J by 6 bases; unmatched bases: 3. This CDR3 has 12 amino acids. The CDR3 loop is CAWAGTGDGYTF. The CDR3 bases are TGTGCCTGGGCCGGGACAGGGGATGGCTACACCTTC. The variable domain in full, completed from reference TRBV30 and TRBJ1-2, reads SQTIHQWPATLVQPVGSPLSLECTVEGTSNPNLYWYRQAAGRGLQLLFYSVGIGQISSEVPQNLSASRPQDRQFILSSKKLLLSDSGFYLCAWAGTGDGYTFGSGTRLTVV.

This chain links TRBV30 with TRBJ1-2; D is ambiguous. The CDR3 spans 14 residues. The germline V gene encodes CDR1 GTSNPN and CDR2 SVGIG (reference sequence). The ends were cut back, 1 base at V and 0 bases at J, with 9 bases in the middle. The CDR3 sequence is CAWSDPLANYGYTF. Here the CDR3 DNA reads TGTGCCTGGAGTGACCCATTAGCTAACTATGGCTACACCTTC.

The chain carries TRBV30 and TRBJ2-1, with 8 nucleotides matching TRBD1. This CDR3 contains 16 residues. After removal of 4 bases from V and 5 bases from J, the junction contained 13 bases not matched to a gene. CDR1 is GTSNPN and CDR2 is SVGIG in the germline V gene (reference sequence). The CDR3: CAWNAGQEMKDNEQFF. CDR3 DNA sequence: TGTGCCTGGAATGCGGGACAGGAGATGAAGGACAATGAGCAGTTCTTC.